This TCR beta chain was observed in a study of T cell repertoires in cytomegalovirus infection. Study background: Public TCR beta signatures were indicative of both CMV infection and a matching HLA type.

Study-wide results and limits: Dominant in the ex vivo response were TCR beta clonotypes restricted by HLA-C and specific for CMV. Identification of carriers of CMV plus the relevant HLA was achieved through cumulative public TCR beta family frequency.

The germline V gene has CDR1 MGHRA and CDR2 YSYEKL. Trimming shortened V by 1 base and J by 7 bases, and 16 bases separated the two germline ends. This CDR3 has 16 residues. TCRdb recomputed calls from the reads with MiXCR, one row per CDR3 protein. The data contain approximately 750,000 distinct CDR3 sequences, about a third of them singletons. There are a few counts of this clonotype. What it binds is not known. The sequenced material came from PBMCs. The clonotype comes from a human donor in good health (CMV status not recorded). Some clones in this sample may be carry-over from other donors' samples. This rearrangement joins TRBV4-1 to TRBJ1-4; tentative D call: TRBD1 (6 bases). The CDR3: CASSQGSGHQSEKLFF. The CDR3 DNA reads TGCGCCAGCAGCCAAGGTTCGGGACACCAGAGTGAAAAACTGTTTTTT.